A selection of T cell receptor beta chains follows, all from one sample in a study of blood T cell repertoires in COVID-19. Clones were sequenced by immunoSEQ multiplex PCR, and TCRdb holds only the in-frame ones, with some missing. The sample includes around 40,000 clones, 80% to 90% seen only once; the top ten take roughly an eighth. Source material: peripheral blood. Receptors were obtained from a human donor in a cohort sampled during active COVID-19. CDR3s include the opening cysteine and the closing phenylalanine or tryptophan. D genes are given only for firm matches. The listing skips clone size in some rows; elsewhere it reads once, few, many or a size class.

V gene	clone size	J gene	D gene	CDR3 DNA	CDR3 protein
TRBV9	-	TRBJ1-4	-	TGTGCCAGCAGCGTAGCTTATGCAACTAATGAAAAACTGTTTTTT	CASSVAYATNEKLFF
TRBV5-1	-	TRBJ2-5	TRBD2	TGCGCCAGCAGAGGACTAGCGGGGGAACGAGAGACCCAGTACTTC	CASRGLAGERETQYF
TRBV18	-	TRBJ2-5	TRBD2	TGTGCCAGCTCACCAGAGGCCGGGGGGGAGACCCAGTACTTC	CASSPEAGGETQYF
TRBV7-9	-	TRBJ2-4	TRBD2	TGTGCCAGCAGCTCCTCCGGGACTAGACCCGCCAAAAACATTCAGTACTTC	CASSSSGTRPAKNIQYF
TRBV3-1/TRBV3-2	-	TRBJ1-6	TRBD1	TGTGCCAGCAGCCCCGAGGGACAGGGCAAATCACCCCTCCACTTT	CASSPEGQGKSPLHF
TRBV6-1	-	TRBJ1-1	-	TGTGCCAGCAGTGAAGGACTATTTCCTGGGGACACTGAAGCTTTCTTT	CASSEGLFPGDTEAFF
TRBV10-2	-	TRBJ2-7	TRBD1	TGCGCCAGCATGAGGGGACAGGGGGGTAACGAGCAGTACTTC	CASMRGQGGNEQYF
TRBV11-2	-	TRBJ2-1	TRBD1	TGTGCCAGCAGCTTACGGGACAGGCAGCACAATGAGCAGTTCTTC	CASSLRDRQHNEQFF
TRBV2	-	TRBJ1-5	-	TGTGCCAGCAGCAGGGGTCAGCCCCAGCATTTT	CASSRGQPQHF
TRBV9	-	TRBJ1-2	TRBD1	TGTGCCAGCAGCGCCGGGACAGGGTATGGCTACACCTTC	CASSAGTGYGYTF
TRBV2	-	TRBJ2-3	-	TGTGCCAGCAGCGCCTTACTAGGAAACACAGATACGCAGTATTTT	CASSALLGNTDTQYF
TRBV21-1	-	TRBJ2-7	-	-	CASSSGTSSPTSSTSGGHEQYF
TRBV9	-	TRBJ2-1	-	TGTGCCAGCAGCGTAGAAGGGGGGGCCCACCATGAGCAGTTCTTC	CASSVEGGAHHEQFF
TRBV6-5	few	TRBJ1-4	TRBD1	TGTGCCAGCAGTTACCGGACAGGGTACAGTGAAAAACTGTTTTTT	CASSYRTGYSEKLFF
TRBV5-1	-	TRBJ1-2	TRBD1	TGCGCCAGCAGCGCCCCCGGGACAGGGGCATATGGCTACACCTTC	CASSAPGTGAYGYTF
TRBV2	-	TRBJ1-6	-	TGTGCCAGCGGCGCTGAAGGGGCAGGTAATTCACCCCTCCACTTT	CASGAEGAGNSPLHF
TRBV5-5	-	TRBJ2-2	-	TGTGCCAGCAGCTTCACCGACTCACTCACCGGGGAGCTGTTTTTT	CASSFTDSLTGELFF
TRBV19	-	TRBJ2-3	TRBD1	TGTGCCAGTAGTCTAGGGGGCTTCCTCACAGATACGCAGTATTTT	CASSLGGFLTDTQYF
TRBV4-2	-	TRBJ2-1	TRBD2	TGTGCCAGCAGCCAAGATTGGGCTAGCGGGTTAAATGAGCAGTTCTTC	CASSQDWASGLNEQFF
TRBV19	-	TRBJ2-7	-	TGTGCCAGTAGTGTCTCGGCAGGGGGGTCCACCTACGAGCAGTACTTC	CASSVSAGGSTYEQYF
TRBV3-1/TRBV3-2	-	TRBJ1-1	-	TGTGCCAGCAGCCTCGATACAGCCGCTGAAGCTTTCTTT	CASSLDTAAEAFF
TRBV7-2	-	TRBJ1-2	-	TGTGCCAGCAGCTCAAGGGCTAGGGGGGGTTATGGCTACACCTTC	CASSSRARGGYGYTF
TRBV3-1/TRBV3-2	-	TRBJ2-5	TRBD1	TGTGCCAGCAGCCAAGGACAGGGGAAAGAGACCCAGTACTTC	CASSQGQGKETQYF
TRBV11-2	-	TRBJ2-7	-	TGTGCCAGCAGCTTGCCCGGGAGCTCCTACGAGCAGTACTTC	CASSLPGSSYEQYF
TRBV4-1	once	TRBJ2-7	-	TGCGCCAGCAGCCAAGGGGGGCCCTACGAGCAGTACTTC	CASSQGGPYEQYF
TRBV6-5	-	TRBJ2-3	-	TGTGCCAGCAGTCTGGCGGGGCTTACCTCAGATACGCAGTATTTT	CASSLAGLTSDTQYF
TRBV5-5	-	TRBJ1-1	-	TGTGCCAGCAGCCCGGCGGGAGCTTTGAACACTGAAGCTTTCTTT	CASSPAGALNTEAFF
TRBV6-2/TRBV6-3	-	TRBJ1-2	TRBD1	TGTGCCAGCAGTTACCGTAGAGCCGGGACAGGGGGTACCTATGGCTACACCTTC	CASSYRRAGTGGTYGYTF
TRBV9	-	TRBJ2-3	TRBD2	TGTGCCAGCTCGCCGGGGGACCTAGCGGGCACAGATACGCAGTATTTT	CASSPGDLAGTDTQYF
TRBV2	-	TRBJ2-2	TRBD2	TGTGCCAGCAGTCCCCAGCGGGGGCGCACCGGGGAGCTGTTTTTT	CASSPQRGRTGELFF
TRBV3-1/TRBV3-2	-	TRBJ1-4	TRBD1	TGTGCCAGCAGCCCGTGGGACAGGGGAGGGGAAAAACTGTTTTTT	CASSPWDRGGEKLFF
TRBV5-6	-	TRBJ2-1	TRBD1	TGTGCCAGCACCGGGACAGGGAGGAATGAGCAGTTCTTC	CASTGTGRNEQFF
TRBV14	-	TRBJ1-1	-	TGTGCCAGCAGCCAAACACACACCGGGGAGCATTACACTGAAGCTTTCTTT	CASSQTHTGEHYTEAFF
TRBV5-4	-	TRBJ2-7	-	TGTGCCAGCAGCCCCGACTACTCCTACGAGCAGTACTTC	CASSPDYSYEQYF
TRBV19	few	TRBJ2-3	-	TGTGCCAGTAGTGGCGAAGGGGCGCCCCAAACAGATACGCAGTATTTT	CASSGEGAPQTDTQYF
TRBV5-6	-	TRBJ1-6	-	TGTGCCAGCAGCTTGCTCCCGGGGGAGAGATCACCCCTCCACTTT	CASSLLPGERSPLHF
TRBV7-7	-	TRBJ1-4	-	TGTGCCAGCAGCAGACAGGAAAACGCAGGAAGACTGTTTTTT	CASSRQENAGRLFF
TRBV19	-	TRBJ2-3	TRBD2	TGTGCCAGTACCGAGCGGGGAGCCCTCTCGGATACGCAGTATTTT	CASTERGALSDTQYF
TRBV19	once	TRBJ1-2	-	TGTGCCAGTAGTATTGATTTGTCAGGGGAGCGGGGCTATGGCTACACCTTC	CASSIDLSGERGYGYTF
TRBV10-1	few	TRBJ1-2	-	TGCGCCAGCAGTGTCCTGAGGGACACTGGCTACACCTTC	CASSVLRDTGYTF
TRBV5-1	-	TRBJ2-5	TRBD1	TGCGCCAGCAGCTTAGCGGGCCCAGGGGGCGAGACCCAGTACTTC	CASSLAGPGGETQYF
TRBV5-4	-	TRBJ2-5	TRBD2	TGTGCCAGCAGCCCGACTAGCGGGGATGTAGAGACCCAGTACTTC	CASSPTSGDVETQYF
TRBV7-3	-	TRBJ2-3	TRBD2	TGTGCCAGCAGCCCTCGCGGTGCGGGGGTGGTAGATACGCAGTATTTT	CASSPRGAGVVDTQYF
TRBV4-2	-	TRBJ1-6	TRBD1	TGTGCCAGCAGGCAGACAGGGGGAAATTCACCCCTCCACTTT	CASRQTGGNSPLHF
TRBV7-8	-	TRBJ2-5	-	TGTGCCAGCACTCAAGGTCCGCGGGAAGAGACCCAGTACTTC	CASTQGPREETQYF
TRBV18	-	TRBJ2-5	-	TGTGCCAGCTCCCCCGACGGGGAGAGGGAGACCCAGTACTTC	CASSPDGERETQYF
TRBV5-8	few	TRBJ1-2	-	TGTGCCAGCAGCTTGAGTCCGGGGGTTAACTATGGCTACACCTTC	CASSLSPGVNYGYTF
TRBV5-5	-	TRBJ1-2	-	TGTGCCAGCAGCTTGGGGGATGGGGCCTATGGCTACACCTTC	CASSLGDGAYGYTF